This T cell receptor beta chain is drawn from a study of neurological immune-mediated disorders. This clonotype was detected ten times or more. TCRdb called the 5' RACE reads again in MiXCR, with one record for every CDR3 protein. This sample yields roughly 48,000 distinct CDR3 sequences, of which more than 9.5% are seen a single time; 9% belongs to the top ten. The time point here: longitudinal time-point 3. Unsorted libraries were generated from 2 million PBMCs. These cells had been stored in RNAlater at -80 C. Between the trimmed V and J ends, which lost 4 bases and 5 bases, there was a span of 9 bases. This CDR3 is built from 12 residues. Germline V lookup: CDR1 SGDLS, CDR2 YYNGEE.

The sequenced sample consisted of PBMCs. V and J are TRBV9 and TRBJ2-5, with a tentative D call TRBD1 (6 bases). This TCR was recovered from a male donor with HTLV-1-associated myelopathy (HAM/TSP). The CDR3 sequence: CASSSGQETQYF. CDR3 DNA: TGTGCCAGCAGCTCAGGACAGGAGACCCAGTACTTC.